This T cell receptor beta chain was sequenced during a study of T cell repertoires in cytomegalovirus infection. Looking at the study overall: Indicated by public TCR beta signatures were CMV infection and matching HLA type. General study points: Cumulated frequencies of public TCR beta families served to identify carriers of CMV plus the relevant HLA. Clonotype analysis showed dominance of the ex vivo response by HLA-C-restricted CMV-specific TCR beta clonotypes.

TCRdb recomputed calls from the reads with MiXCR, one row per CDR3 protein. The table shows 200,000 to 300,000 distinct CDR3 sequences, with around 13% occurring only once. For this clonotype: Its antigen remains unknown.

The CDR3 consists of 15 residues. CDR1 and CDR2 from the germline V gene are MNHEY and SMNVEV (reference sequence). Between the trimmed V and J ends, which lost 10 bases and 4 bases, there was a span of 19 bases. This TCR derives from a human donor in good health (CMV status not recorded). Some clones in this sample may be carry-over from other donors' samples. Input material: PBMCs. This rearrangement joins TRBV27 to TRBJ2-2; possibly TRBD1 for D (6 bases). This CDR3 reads CANEMTGSPTGELFF. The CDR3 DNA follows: TGTGCCAACGAAATGACAGGATCGCCCACCGGGGAGCTGTTTTTT.